The 4 T cell receptor beta chains listed next were all sequenced from one sample in a study of cytomegalovirus exposure and HLA in healthy donors. TCRdb's table, derived via immunoSEQ multiplex PCR, lists solely in-frame clones and lacks some. The sample lists 130,000 to 150,000 clones, more than 80% seen once, with under 8% in the top ten. The sequencing sample was made of PBMCs. These receptors were collected from a woman aged 25 to 39 in good health and CMV-seropositive.

The rearrangement links TRBV2 to TRBJ1-2; perhaps TRBD1 as D (5 bases). Germline CDR1 is SNHLY and CDR2 is FYNNEI. Deletions cut 9 bases from V and 4 bases from J, with 12 bases between. The CDR3 sequence is 12 residues long. This CDR3 reads CARRKDSYGYTF. Here the CDR3 DNA reads TGTGCCAGAAGGAAAGACAGCTATGGCTACACCTTC.

This clone appeared a single time. The chain employs TRBV27 and TRBJ2-2, with 16 bases that match TRBD2. J lost 5 bases, V lost 7 bases, and 13 bases had no gene match. In germline, CDR1 is MNHEY, CDR2 SMNVEV (reference sequence). CDR3 length equals 19 residues. The CDR3 DNA is TGTGCCAGCAAATCCTTTGGGACTAGCGGGGGGGCCAGAACCGGGGAGCTGTTTTTT. As protein: CASKSFGTSGGARTGELFF.

The gene calls are TRBV5-1 and TRBJ2-1; 7 nucleotides line up with TRBD1. V was pared by 7 bases and J by 4 bases, with 8 bases of the junction left unmatched. The CDR3 has 14 amino acids. The germline CDR1 and CDR2 sequences are SGHRS and YFSETQ. This CDR3 reads CASGPGQLYNEQFF. CDR3 bases: TGCGCCAGCGGCCCGGGACAGCTATACAATGAGCAGTTCTTC. The full variable domain, completed using reference TRBV5-1 and TRBJ2-1, is KAGVTQTPRYLIKTRGQQVTLSCSPISGHRSVSWYQQTPGQGLQFLFEYFSETQRNKGNFPGRFSGRQFSNSRSEMNVSTLELGDSALYLCASGPGQLYNEQFFGPGTRLTVL.

The V and J genes are TRBV6-1 and TRBJ1-5, with D unclear. The CDR3 runs 11 residues. Per the germline V gene, CDR1 is MNHNS and CDR2 is SASEGT. The V and J ends lost 0 bases and 15 bases respectively, with 9 bases between them. In DNA form, the CDR3 reads TGTGCCAGCAGTGAAGCTCCGAGACTGCATTTT. Its protein product is CASSEAPRLHF.